This is a list of T cell receptor beta chains from one sample in a study of blood T cells in healthy people across ages. TCRdb called the 5' RACE reads again in MiXCR, with one record for every CDR3 protein. The repertoire consists of about 1 million distinct CDR3 sequences, with under 45% occurring once and the leading ten covering 18%. The sample comprised blood. These receptors were collected from a woman aged 60-75 years in good health. Both conserved end residues are part of each CDR3. The order of the fields is D gene, J gene, clone size, V gene, CDR3 DNA, CDR3 protein. D genes are given only for firm matches. Size is omitted from some rows. Given values are once, few, many or a class for expanded clones.

d_call: -; j_call: TRBJ2-3; clone_size: -; v_call: TRBV5-1; cdr3_nt: TGCGCCAGCAGCCCCTTTCCCACAGATACGCAGTATTTT; cdr3_aa: CASSPFPTDTQYF
d_call: -; j_call: TRBJ2-5; clone_size: -; v_call: TRBV9; cdr3_nt: TGTGCCAGCAGCGTAGGTGGGGCCGTGGGGACCCAGTACTTC; cdr3_aa: CASSVGGAVGTQYF
d_call: -; j_call: TRBJ1-1; clone_size: -; v_call: TRBV11-2; cdr3_nt: TGTGCCAGCAGCTGGGTCGGAGGGGCTGAAGCTTTCTTT; cdr3_aa: CASSWVGGAEAFF
d_call: TRBD1; j_call: TRBJ1-2; clone_size: -; v_call: TRBV4-1; cdr3_nt: TGCGCCAGCAGCCAAAGAGTATGGGGGACAGGGCAATCAGCTAACTATGGCTACACCTTC; cdr3_aa: CASSQRVWGTGQSANYGYTF
d_call: TRBD2; j_call: TRBJ2-1; clone_size: -; v_call: TRBV11-2; cdr3_nt: TGTGCCAGCAGCCAACCCGAGCTAGCGGGAAGTGAGCAGTTCTTC; cdr3_aa: CASSQPELAGSEQFF
d_call: -; j_call: TRBJ2-1; clone_size: -; v_call: TRBV5-1; cdr3_nt: TGCGCCAGCAGCCGTCCCGACCCAGACAGGTACAATGAGCAGTTCTTC; cdr3_aa: CASSRPDPDRYNEQFF
d_call: TRBD2; j_call: TRBJ2-2; clone_size: -; v_call: TRBV3-1; cdr3_nt: TGTGCCAGCAGCTTCGGGACTATTAACACCGGGGAGCTGTTTTTT; cdr3_aa: CASSFGTINTGELFF
d_call: TRBD1; j_call: TRBJ2-3; clone_size: -; v_call: TRBV20-1; cdr3_nt: TGCAGTGCCGGAGAGGCACAGGGGGCGTTAGCGGGTGCAGATACGCAGTATTTT; cdr3_aa: CSAGEAQGALAGADTQYF
d_call: TRBD2; j_call: TRBJ2-2; clone_size: -; v_call: TRBV24-1; cdr3_nt: TGTGCCACCAGTCCGGGGAGGGTCAGCGGGGAGCTGTTTTTT; cdr3_aa: CATSPGRVSGELFF
d_call: -; j_call: TRBJ1-4; clone_size: few; v_call: TRBV4-2; cdr3_nt: TGTGCCAGCAGCCAAGACCGTTCCGGAGAGAGAGAAAAACTGTTTTTT; cdr3_aa: CASSQDRSGEREKLFF
d_call: TRBD1; j_call: TRBJ1-6; clone_size: many; v_call: TRBV7-2; cdr3_nt: TGTGCCAGCAGCCCCCGACAGGGGTTGGGTTCACCCCTCCACTTT; cdr3_aa: CASSPRQGLGSPLHF
d_call: -; j_call: TRBJ1-1; clone_size: once; v_call: TRBV20-1; cdr3_nt: TGCAGTGCTTCGGGGCCAGGTAAATCTGGCACGGGTGAAGCTTTCTTT; cdr3_aa: CSASGPGKSGTGEAFF
d_call: -; j_call: TRBJ2-5; clone_size: -; v_call: TRBV20-1; cdr3_nt: TGCAATTCAGGGGGGATACGAGAGACCCAGTACTTC; cdr3_aa: CNSGGIRETQYF
d_call: -; j_call: TRBJ2-3; clone_size: -; v_call: TRBV19; cdr3_nt: TGTGCCAGTATTGACCAAAAGACAGGCCCAGATACGCAGTATTTT; cdr3_aa: CASIDQKTGPDTQYF
d_call: -; j_call: TRBJ1-2; clone_size: -; v_call: TRBV20-1; cdr3_nt: TGCAGTGCTAGAGATCTCTTGGCGGGCCGCGGCTATGGCTACACCTTC; cdr3_aa: CSARDLLAGRGYGYTF
d_call: -; j_call: TRBJ2-5; clone_size: -; v_call: TRBV20-1; cdr3_nt: TGCAGTGCTAGAGATGAGGCAGGGTTGAGTCGTGAGACCCAGTACTTC; cdr3_aa: CSARDEAGLSRETQYF
d_call: -; j_call: TRBJ2-5; clone_size: many; v_call: TRBV7-2; cdr3_nt: TGTGCCAGCAGCTTACTCAGGGCGATCCAAGAGACCCAGTACTTC; cdr3_aa: CASSLLRAIQETQYF
d_call: TRBD1; j_call: TRBJ1-2; clone_size: -; v_call: TRBV7-8; cdr3_nt: TGTGCCAGCAGCTTTCTGGGACCGGGACAGGGGGCACAGCGCTACACCTTC; cdr3_aa: CASSFLGPGQGAQRYTF
d_call: -; j_call: TRBJ2-5; clone_size: -; v_call: TRBV12-3/TRBV12-4; cdr3_nt: TGTGCCAGCAGGCCCGGGACCGGACTTGAGACCCAGTACTTC; cdr3_aa: CASRPGTGLETQYF
d_call: -; j_call: TRBJ2-2; clone_size: once; v_call: TRBV5-1; cdr3_nt: TGCGCCAGCACCCACATGGTGGGAGGAGTACCCGGGGAGCTGTTTTTT; cdr3_aa: CASTHMVGGVPGELFF
d_call: -; j_call: TRBJ2-7; clone_size: -; v_call: TRBV30; cdr3_nt: TGTGCCTGGGGAGGGCTTTCCTACGAGCAGTACTTC; cdr3_aa: CAWGGLSYEQYF
d_call: TRBD2; j_call: TRBJ2-3; clone_size: -; v_call: TRBV2; cdr3_nt: TGTGCCGGCGCAGCGGGTAGCGGGAGGGGAGATACGCAGTATTTT; cdr3_aa: CAGAAGSGRGDTQYF
d_call: -; j_call: TRBJ1-4; clone_size: -; v_call: TRBV6-5; cdr3_nt: TGTGCCAGCAGTTACTCGACGGGGATTAATGAAAAACTGTTTTTT; cdr3_aa: CASSYSTGINEKLFF
d_call: TRBD1; j_call: TRBJ2-7; clone_size: -; v_call: TRBV5-1; cdr3_nt: TGCGCCAGCAGCTGGGGGACAGGGACGACCTACGAGCAGTACTTC; cdr3_aa: CASSWGTGTTYEQYF
d_call: -; j_call: TRBJ2-5; clone_size: -; v_call: TRBV7-2; cdr3_nt: TGTGCCAGCACCTTACGTCCGGCGGGAACCTACAATGAGCAGTACTTC; cdr3_aa: CASTLRPAGTYNEQYF
d_call: TRBD1; j_call: TRBJ2-5; clone_size: many; v_call: TRBV20-1; cdr3_nt: TGCAGTGCTGGACGGGACAGTTTTACTCAAGAGACCCAGTACTTC; cdr3_aa: CSAGRDSFTQETQYF
d_call: -; j_call: TRBJ2-7; clone_size: -; v_call: TRBV4-3; cdr3_nt: TGCGCCAGCAGCCAAGTCAAGAGCTCTCCCTACGAGCAGTACTTC; cdr3_aa: CASSQVKSSPYEQYF
d_call: -; j_call: TRBJ2-5; clone_size: -; v_call: TRBV27; cdr3_nt: TGTGCCAGCAGTTTGGCAGGGATGGGAGAGACCCAGTACTTC; cdr3_aa: CASSLAGMGETQYF
d_call: -; j_call: TRBJ2-7; clone_size: -; v_call: TRBV15; cdr3_nt: TGTGCCACCAGCAGAGACAGGGCCAACGAGCAGTACTTC; cdr3_aa: CATSRDRANEQYF
d_call: -; j_call: TRBJ2-5; clone_size: -; v_call: TRBV6-6; cdr3_nt: TGTGCCAGCAGTTTTCCGGGCGGGAATGGGCAGTACTTC; cdr3_aa: CASSFPGGNGQYF
d_call: TRBD2; j_call: TRBJ2-1; clone_size: -; v_call: TRBV27; cdr3_nt: TGCGCCAGCAGGCCGGCCTCGCTAGCGGAGGGCAATGAGCAGTTCTTC; cdr3_aa: CASRPASLAEGNEQFF
d_call: -; j_call: TRBJ2-3; clone_size: -; v_call: TRBV12-3/TRBV12-4; cdr3_nt: TGTGCCAGCAGTCCACAGGGAGGACAGAGCACAGATACGCAGTATTTT; cdr3_aa: CASSPQGGQSTDTQYF
d_call: TRBD1; j_call: TRBJ1-2; clone_size: few; v_call: TRBV30; cdr3_nt: TGTGCCTGGTGCGACAGGGTTATCCTTCTCGATGGCTACACCTTC; cdr3_aa: CAWCDRVILLDGYTF
d_call: TRBD2; j_call: TRBJ2-1; clone_size: -; v_call: TRBV15; cdr3_nt: TGTGCCACCAGCAGTCCTAGCGGGAGGGAAGCTGAGCAGTTCTTC; cdr3_aa: CATSSPSGREAEQFF
d_call: TRBD2; j_call: TRBJ2-7; clone_size: -; v_call: TRBV27; cdr3_nt: TGTGCCAGCCACCGGGGGGACTACGAGCAGTACTTC; cdr3_aa: CASHRGDYEQYF
d_call: TRBD1; j_call: TRBJ2-1; clone_size: many; v_call: TRBV29-1; cdr3_nt: TGCAGCGTTCCCAACAGGGGGCTAGGCAATGAGCAGTTCTTC; cdr3_aa: CSVPNRGLGNEQFF
d_call: TRBD1; j_call: TRBJ1-2; clone_size: few; v_call: TRBV6-6; cdr3_nt: TGTGCCAGCAGTTACTCGCGACAGGGGAAGTATGGCTACACCTTC; cdr3_aa: CASSYSRQGKYGYTF
d_call: TRBD2; j_call: TRBJ2-1; clone_size: few; v_call: TRBV7-3; cdr3_nt: TGTGCCAGCAGCAAGTCGCGGGGCGGGAGGAATGAGCAGTTCTTC; cdr3_aa: CASSKSRGGRNEQFF
d_call: TRBD1; j_call: TRBJ2-3; clone_size: -; v_call: TRBV6-5; cdr3_nt: TGTGCCGGCAGTTCATACAGGGGGCTGACAGATACGCAGTATTTT; cdr3_aa: CAGSSYRGLTDTQYF
d_call: -; j_call: TRBJ2-3; clone_size: few; v_call: TRBV2; cdr3_nt: TGTGCCAGCAGAGATACCATGGCCTCCGATACGCAGTATTTT; cdr3_aa: CASRDTMASDTQYF
d_call: TRBD2; j_call: TRBJ2-1; clone_size: -; v_call: TRBV7-9; cdr3_nt: TGCATCAGTGGGGCGTACACTAGCGCCGAGGTCATGGATGAGCAGTTCTTC; cdr3_aa: CISGAYTSAEVMDEQFF
d_call: TRBD1; j_call: TRBJ2-7; clone_size: -; v_call: TRBV7-3; cdr3_nt: TGTGCCAGCAGCTTAATGCCGGGACAGGGCTACGAGCAGTACTTC; cdr3_aa: CASSLMPGQGYEQYF
d_call: -; j_call: TRBJ1-4; clone_size: -; v_call: TRBV4-2; cdr3_nt: TGTGCCAGCGCCTATACGGGGTCTGGAGAAAAACTGTTTTTT; cdr3_aa: CASAYTGSGEKLFF
d_call: -; j_call: TRBJ1-1; clone_size: -; v_call: TRBV4-1; cdr3_nt: TGCGCCAGCAGCCAAGAAAGGCAGGGAATCAAAGCTTTCTTT; cdr3_aa: CASSQERQGIKAFF
d_call: -; j_call: TRBJ2-1; clone_size: once; v_call: TRBV29-1; cdr3_nt: TGCAGCGGTGAAGCGACTAGAAACAATGAGCAGTTCTTC; cdr3_aa: CSGEATRNNEQFF
d_call: -; j_call: TRBJ2-1; clone_size: -; v_call: TRBV7-6; cdr3_nt: TGTGCCAGCAGCATGAAATCGGGGGCCTACAATGAGCAGTTCTTC; cdr3_aa: CASSMKSGAYNEQFF
d_call: -; j_call: TRBJ2-1; clone_size: -; v_call: TRBV4-1; cdr3_nt: TGCGCCAGCAGCCAACAGGTCTGGACTGAGCAGTTCTTC; cdr3_aa: CASSQQVWTEQFF
d_call: TRBD2; j_call: TRBJ2-2; clone_size: -; v_call: TRBV27; cdr3_nt: TGTGCCAGCAGACTAGCGGGCGTGGACGGGGAGCTGTTTTTT; cdr3_aa: CASRLAGVDGELFF
d_call: -; j_call: TRBJ2-7; clone_size: -; v_call: TRBV5-1; cdr3_nt: TGCGCCAGCAGCTTAGGCTTGGGGAGTGGTCAGGCCATGATATCCTACGAGCAGTACTTC; cdr3_aa: CASSLGLGSGQAMISYEQYF
d_call: -; j_call: TRBJ2-1; clone_size: -; v_call: TRBV3-1; cdr3_nt: TGTGCCAGCAGCCAAGATCTCGGGACAAATGAGCAGTTCTTC; cdr3_aa: CASSQDLGTNEQFF
d_call: -; j_call: TRBJ2-7; clone_size: -; v_call: TRBV28; cdr3_nt: TGTGCCAGCAGTTGGCGGGGCTCTCCCTCCTACGAGCAGTACTTC; cdr3_aa: CASSWRGSPSYEQYF